The 8 T cell receptor beta chains below all came from one sample that was sequenced in a study of blood T cell repertoires in COVID-19. Libraries were prepared by immunoSEQ multiplex PCR; TCRdb keeps only in-frame clonotypes and omits some of them. The table shows tens of thousands of clones, with approximately 88% occurring only once. The sample comprised peripheral blood. The receptor source for this set is a man in his fifties or sixties with COVID-19, enrolled during active disease.

The rearrangement joins TRBV9 to TRBJ2-1; TRBD2 is a possible D gene (5 bases). This CDR3 comprises 17 residues. Germline V lookup: CDR1 SGDLS, CDR2 YYNGEE. The V gene lost 0 bases and the J gene lost 0 bases, with 13 bases spanning the gap. The CDR3 loop is CASSVGQAASSYNEQFF. The CDR3 DNA follows: TGTGCCAGCAGCGTAGGCCAAGCGGCTAGCTCCTACAATGAGCAGTTCTTC. Complete variable domain (other parts from reference TRBV9 and TRBJ2-1): DSGVTQTPKHLITATGQRVTLRCSPRSGDLSVYWYQQSLDQGLQFLIQYYNGEERAKGNILERFSAQQFPDLHSELNLSSLELGDSALYFCASSVGQAASSYNEQFFGPGTRLTVL.

The chain couples TRBV19 to TRBJ1-4, with D possibly being TRBD1 (6 bases). CDR1 and CDR2 from the germline V gene are LNHDA and SQIVND (reference sequence). Trimming left V 7 bases short and J 0 bases short, with 18 bases between. The CDR3 covers 17 residues. This CDR3 reads CASTRTVGFATNEKLFF. CDR3 coding DNA: TGTGCCAGTACCCGGACAGTAGGATTTGCAACTAATGAAAAACTGTTTTTT.

This clone was seen a few times. J is TRBJ1-5 and V is TRBV4-1, with a tentative D call TRBD1 (5 bases). There are 17 residues in the CDR3. CDR1 and CDR2 from the germline V gene are MGHRA and YSYEKL. Trimming removed 0 bases at V and 4 bases at J, with 16 bases between. The CDR3 reads CASSQDSAGPSNQPQHF. CDR3 bases: TGCGCCAGCAGCCAAGATTCTGCGGGACCTTCTAATCAGCCCCAGCATTTT.

The CDR3 DNA reads as TGTGCCATCAGTGAACTAGCGGGTGACAATGAGCAGTTCTTC. The encoded protein is CAISELAGDNEQFF. The rearrangement joins TRBV10-3 to TRBJ2-1; 9 bases map to TRBD2. Germline-derived CDR1 and CDR2 are ENHRY and SYGVKD. Trimming cost V 3 bases and J 5 bases; bases outside gene matches: 2. The length of the CDR3 is 14 residues.

This sequence joins TRBV5-8 and TRBJ2-1, with 8 positions matching TRBD2. In germline, CDR1 is SGHTS, CDR2 YDEGEE. The CDR3 has 16 amino acids. V lost 4 bases, J lost 3 bases, and 9 bases stayed unmatched. The CDR3: CASSAWVGGDYNEQFF. CDR3 coding DNA: TGTGCCAGCAGCGCCTGGGTCGGGGGGGACTACAATGAGCAGTTCTTC.

V is TRBV15 and J is TRBJ2-7, with D uncertain. This CDR3 has 15 residues. V was shortened by 0 bases and J by 2 bases, with 11 bases between the two germline ends. Germline V gene data show CDR1 as LNHNV and CDR2 as YYDKDF (reference sequence). CDR3 DNA: TGTGCCACCAGCAGAGATCCCCCACAGCCCTACGAGCAGTACTTC. It yields the protein CATSRDPPQPYEQYF.

The CDR3: CASSPTGRGSANTEAFF. The CDR3 nucleotides are TGTGCCAGCAGCCCGACAGGCCGCGGTTCGGCGAACACTGAAGCTTTCTTT. The rearrangement joins TRBV7-2 to TRBJ1-1, with D possibly being TRBD1 (6 bases). There are 17 residues in the CDR3. Trimming took 5 bases from V and 1 from J, leaving 20 bases between them. Germline-derived CDR1 and CDR2 are SGHTA and FQGNSA. Full variable domain (missing parts from reference TRBV7-2 and TRBJ1-1): GAGVSQSPSNKVTEKGKDVELRCDPISGHTALYWYRQSLGQGLEFLIYFQGNSAPDKSGLPSDRFSAERTGGSVSTLTIQRTQQEDSAVYLCASSPTGRGSANTEAFFGQGTRLTVV.

This clone appeared a few times. J is TRBJ1-4 and V is TRBV3-1 (or the pseudogene TRBV3-2); TRBD1 aligns across 8 bases. J gave up 7 bases and V 4 bases, and 8 bases lay outside the gene matches. Germline V gives CDR1 LGHDT, CDR2 YNNKEL (reference sequence). The CDR3 spans 15 residues. In nucleotides, the CDR3 is TGTGCCAGCAGCCGGGGACAGGTCCGTTTTGAAAAACTGTTTTTT. Translating gives CASSRGQVRFEKLFF.